This T cell receptor (beta chain) was sequenced in a study of early T cells in non-severe SARS-CoV-2 infection. TCRdb re-called the 5' RACE reads with MiXCR, one entry per CDR3 protein. The sample includes tens of thousands of distinct CDR3 sequences, nearly 7.5% of them seen just once. Sequencing was done on a sample of whole blood. The receptor was derived from an adult who was a healthcare worker with PCR-confirmed SARS-CoV-2 infection or an uninfected control (not recorded which).

CDR3 in amino acids: CASSLTHRDNSYEQYF. CDR3 sequence (DNA): TGTGCCAGCAGCTTAACCCATCGGGACAACTCCTACGAGCAGTACTTC. This chain links TRBV7-9 with TRBJ2-7; D is perhaps TRBD1 (6 bases). The CDR3 loop spans 16 amino acids. Trimming pared 2 bases from V and 0 bases from J, leaving 14 bases between. Germline loops: CDR1 SEHNR, CDR2 FQNEAQ (reference sequence).